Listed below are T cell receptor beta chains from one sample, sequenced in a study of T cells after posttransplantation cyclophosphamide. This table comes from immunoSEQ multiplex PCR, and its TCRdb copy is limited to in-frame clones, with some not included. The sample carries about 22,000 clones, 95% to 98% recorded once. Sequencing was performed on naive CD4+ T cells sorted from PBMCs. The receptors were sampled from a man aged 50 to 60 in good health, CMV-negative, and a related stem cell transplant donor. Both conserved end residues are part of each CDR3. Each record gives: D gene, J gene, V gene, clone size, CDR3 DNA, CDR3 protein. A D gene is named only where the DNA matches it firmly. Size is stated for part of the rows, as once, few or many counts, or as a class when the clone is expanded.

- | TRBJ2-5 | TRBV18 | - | TGTGCCAGCTCACCGGCGGAGGGACAAGAGACCCAGTACTTC | CASSPAEGQETQYF
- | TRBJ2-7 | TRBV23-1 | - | TGCGCCGCTATGGAGGGGATTAATTACTACGAGCAGTACTTC | CAAMEGINYYEQYF
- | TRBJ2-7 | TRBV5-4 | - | TGTGCCAGCAGCGCCCTGGGAGGGGGAAGGGCGAGGAACGAGCAGTACTTC | CASSALGGGRARNEQYF
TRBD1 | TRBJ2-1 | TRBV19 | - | TGTGCCAGTAGTACGGGACAGCGTTACAATGAGCAGTTCTTC | CASSTGQRYNEQFF
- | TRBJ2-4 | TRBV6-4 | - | TGTGCCAGCAGTGCCCCCCAGGGCAGGCAAGGGGCCAAAAACATTCAGTACTTC | CASSAPQGRQGAKNIQYF
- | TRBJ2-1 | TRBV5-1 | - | TGCGCCAGCAGCATGACTAGCTCCTACAATGAGCAGTTCTTC | CASSMTSSYNEQFF
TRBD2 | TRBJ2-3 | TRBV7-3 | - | TGTGCCAGCAGCCCAACCCGGGACTACACAGATACGCAGTATTTT | CASSPTRDYTDTQYF
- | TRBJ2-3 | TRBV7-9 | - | TGTGCCAGCAGCTGGGCCGGGACTAGCACAGATACGCAGTATTTT | CASSWAGTSTDTQYF
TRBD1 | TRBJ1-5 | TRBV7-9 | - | TGTGCCAGCAGCTTCGACAGGGGACTGGGCAATCAGCCCCAGCATTTT | CASSFDRGLGNQPQHF
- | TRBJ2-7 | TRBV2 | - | TGTGCCAGCAGTGTAATTCTAGTCTACGAGCAGTACTTC | CASSVILVYEQYF
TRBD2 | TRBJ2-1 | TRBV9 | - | TGTGCCAGCAGCGGGGTAGCGGGGTTTGGGGATGAGCAGTTCTTC | CASSGVAGFGDEQFF
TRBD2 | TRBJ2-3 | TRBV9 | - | TGTGCCAGCAGCGTAGTCGGGCTAGCGGGAACAGATACGCAGTATTTT | CASSVVGLAGTDTQYF
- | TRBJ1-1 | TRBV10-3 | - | TGTGCCATAGGTCGGGGGAGGAGCGGGGTGAACACTGAAGCTTTCTTT | CAIGRGRSGVNTEAFF
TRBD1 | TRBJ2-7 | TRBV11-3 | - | TGTGCCAGCGCTCGTAAAGGGGGCGCCGACTACGAGCAGTACTTC | CASARKGGADYEQYF
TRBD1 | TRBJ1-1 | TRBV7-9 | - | TGTGCCAGCAGCTCGACCCGCAGGGGGTTAAGGGTTGAGAACACTGAAGCTTTCTTT | CASSSTRRGLRVENTEAFF
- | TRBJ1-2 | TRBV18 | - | TGTGCCAGCTCACCACCGGTGGGGGGTAACTATGGCTACACCTTC | CASSPPVGGNYGYTF
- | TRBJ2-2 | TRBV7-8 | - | TGTGCCAGCAGCTTACGCAGGGTGCCCGGGGAGCTGTTTTTT | CASSLRRVPGELFF
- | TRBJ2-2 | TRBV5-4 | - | TGTGCCAGCAGCTTTTTCTATTGGGGGGGCGAGACTAACACCGGGGAGCTGTTTTTT | CASSFFYWGGETNTGELFF
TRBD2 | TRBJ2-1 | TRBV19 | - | TGTGCCAGTAGTATAGAGGCGGGGGGGTTTCGCCGCAAGTTCTTC | CASSIEAGGFRRKFF
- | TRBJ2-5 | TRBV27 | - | TGTGCCAGCAGACAAGCAGGGGCAGAGACCCAGTACTTC | CASRQAGAETQYF
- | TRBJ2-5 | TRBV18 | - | TGTGCCAGCTCACGGGGCACAGAGACCCAGTACTTC | CASSRGTETQYF
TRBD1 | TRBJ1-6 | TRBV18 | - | TGTGCCAGCTCACCTTGGACAGGAGATAATTCACCCCTCCACTTT | CASSPWTGDNSPLHF
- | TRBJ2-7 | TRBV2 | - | TGTGCCAGCACATCGGTCCCCCAGGCCAGGTACGAGCAGTACTTC | CASTSVPQARYEQYF
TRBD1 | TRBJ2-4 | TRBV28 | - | TGTGCTATCTCAGGGGGCGCGGGAAACATTCAGTACTTC | CAISGGAGNIQYF
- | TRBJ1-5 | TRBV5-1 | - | TGCGCCAGCAGCTTTGGTGGGGGGTTTAGCAATCAGCCCCAGCATTTT | CASSFGGGFSNQPQHF
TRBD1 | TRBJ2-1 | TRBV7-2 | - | TGTGCCAGCAGCTCAGGGGGTAGGAATGAGCAGTTCTTC | CASSSGGRNEQFF
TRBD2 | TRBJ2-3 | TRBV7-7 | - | TGTGCCAGCAGCCGGGAACTAGCGGCCGGCACAGATACGCAGTATTTT | CASSRELAAGTDTQYF
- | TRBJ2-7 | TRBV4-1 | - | TGCGCCAGCAGTGGCACCGGGACTGAATCCTACGAGCAGTACTTC | CASSGTGTESYEQYF
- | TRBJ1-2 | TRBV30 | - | TGTGCCTGGAGTGTACGATGGCGGACAGACCGCTATGGCTACACCTTC | CAWSVRWRTDRYGYTF
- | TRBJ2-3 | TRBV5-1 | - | TGCGCCAGCAGCTTTAACACAGATACGCAGTATTTT | CASSFNTDTQYF
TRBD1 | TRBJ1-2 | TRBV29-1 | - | TGCAGCGTTGGGGTGAGACAGGGGGAGTCCCTTGGCTACACCTTC | CSVGVRQGESLGYTF
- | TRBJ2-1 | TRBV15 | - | TGTGCCACCTTGGGAAGGGGGATACGTGAGCAGTTCTTC | CATLGRGIREQFF
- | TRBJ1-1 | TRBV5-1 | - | TGCGCCAGCATGCAGGGCACATTGAACACTGAAGCTTTCTTT | CASMQGTLNTEAFF
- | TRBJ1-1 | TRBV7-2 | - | TGTGCCAGCAGCTTAGCCTGGGCCACTGAAGCTTTCTTT | CASSLAWATEAFF
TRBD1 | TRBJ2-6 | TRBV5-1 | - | TGCGCCAGCAGCAGGACAGGCGCTGGGGCCAACGTCCTGACTTTC | CASSRTGAGANVLTF
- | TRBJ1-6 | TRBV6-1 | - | TGTGCCAGCTGCGATTTTAGCTCCTATAATTCACCCCTCCACTTT | CASCDFSSYNSPLHF
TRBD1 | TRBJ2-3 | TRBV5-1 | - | TGCGCCAGCAGATTTTGGACAGGGGACCCTAGCACAGATACGCAGTATTTT | CASRFWTGDPSTDTQYF
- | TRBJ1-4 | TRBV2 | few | TGTGCCAGCAGCGAGATCCAACAGGGAAAACTGTTTTTT | CASSEIQQGKLFF
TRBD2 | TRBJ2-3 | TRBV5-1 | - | TGCGCCAGCAAGCCCCTAGCGGGGAGCACAGATACGCAGTATTTT | CASKPLAGSTDTQYF
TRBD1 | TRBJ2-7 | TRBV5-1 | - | TGCGCCAGCAGCCTCGTTTTAACAGGGGGCAACCGCTACGAGCAGTACTTC | CASSLVLTGGNRYEQYF
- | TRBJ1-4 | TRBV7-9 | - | TGTGCCAACAACGAACGGGGGAATGAAAAACTGTTTTTT | CANNERGNEKLFF
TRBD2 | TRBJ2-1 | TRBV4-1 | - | TGCGCCAGCAGCCAAGTGGAGGGGAGGGCCTCTTACAATGAGCAGTTCTTC | CASSQVEGRASYNEQFF
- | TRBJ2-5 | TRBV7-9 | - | TGTGCCAGCAGCTTAGTGGGCTATGGCCAAGAGACCCAGTACTTC | CASSLVGYGQETQYF
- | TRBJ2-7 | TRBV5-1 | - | TGCGCCAGCAGCTTGGTTCCAGGAGGACCCTACGAGCAGTACTTC | CASSLVPGGPYEQYF
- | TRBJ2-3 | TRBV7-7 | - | TGTGCTAGCAGCCCCGTAGCGAACACAGATACGCAGTATTTT | CASSPVANTDTQYF
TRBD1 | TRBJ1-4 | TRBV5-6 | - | TGTGCCAGCAGCCCGACAGGGTCGGATGAAAAACTGTTTTTT | CASSPTGSDEKLFF
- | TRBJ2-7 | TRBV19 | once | TGTGCCAGTAGTAGGGAGGGGGCCTACGAGCAGTACTTC | CASSREGAYEQYF
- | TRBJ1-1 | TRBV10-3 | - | TGTGCCACCACGTCCAAGAGGGGGGGGCGGACTGAAGCTTTCTTT | CATTSKRGGRTEAFF
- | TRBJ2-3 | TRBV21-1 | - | TGTGCCAGCAGCAAAGGGGCCAATCAAGAGCGGGGGAGCACAGATACGCAGTATTTT | CASSKGANQERGSTDTQYF
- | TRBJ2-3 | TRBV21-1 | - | TGTGCCAGCAGCAAAGGGGTAGGGACAGTCGGAGATACGCAGTATTTT | CASSKGVGTVGDTQYF
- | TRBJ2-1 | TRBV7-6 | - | TGTGCCAGCAGCCGATCACGGGGAAGCTCCTACAATGAGCAGTTCTTC | CASSRSRGSSYNEQFF
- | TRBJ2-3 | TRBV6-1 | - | TGTGCCAGCAGTTGGTCACAGGGTAGCACAGATACGCAGTATTTT | CASSWSQGSTDTQYF
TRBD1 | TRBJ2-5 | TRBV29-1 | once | TGCAGCGCCCAACGGGACAGGCAAGAGACCCAGTACTTC | CSAQRDRQETQYF
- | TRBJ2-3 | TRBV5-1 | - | TGCGCCAGCAGCTTAGGGCAGGGGGGTTCTACTAGCACAGATACGCAGTATTTT | CASSLGQGGSTSTDTQYF